The entry below describes one T cell receptor beta chain. This CDR3 spans 14 amino acids. The trim removed 3 bases at V and 4 bases at J, leaving 5 bases unmatched. Germline V CDR1 and CDR2: SSHAT, FNYEAQ (reference sequence). This sample stems from a study of cytomegalovirus exposure and HLA in healthy donors. PCR used 60 Vbeta primers and 13 Jbeta primers. TCRdb keeps only in-frame clones here, not all; method: immunoSEQ multiplex PCR. The sample carries tens of thousands of clones, 75% to 85% recorded once. Regarding donors, all were healthy bone marrow donors. The sequenced material came from PBMCs. This receptor was obtained from a man in his fifties or sixties in good health and CMV-seropositive. V is TRBV7-7 and J is TRBJ2-7; 8 nucleotides line up with TRBD2. DNA for the CDR3: TGTGCCAGCAGCTTCCGGGAGGGCTTGTACGAGCAGTACTTC. Its translation: CASSFREGLYEQYF.